The 14 T cell receptor beta chains reported below all come from one sample, sequenced in a study of chemoradiotherapy in HPV16-positive cancers. This table comes from immunoSEQ multiplex PCR, and its TCRdb copy is limited to in-frame clones, with some not included. The data show 4,500 to 6,500 clones, about 80% seen once. Sample collection occurred from a patient who underwent chemoradiotherapy. The source is a human donor with HPV-associated anogenital cancer.

The V gene is TRBV28, the J gene TRBJ1-5; 8 nucleotides match TRBD1. The CDR3 extends over 15 amino acids. Trimming took 4 bases from V and 6 from J; bases not matched to a gene: 8. Germline assignment: CDR1 MDHEN and CDR2 SYDVKM. The CDR3 region has the DNA TGTGCCAGCAGTTCCCATTCAGGGGGCTTTCAGCCCCAGCATTTT. This encodes CASSSHSGGFQPQHF.

The chain uses TRBV5-1 and TRBJ2-7; D is uncertain. Germline-derived CDR1 and CDR2 are SGHRS and YFSETQ. The CDR3 loop spans 14 amino acids. Trimming pared 0 bases from V and 6 bases from J, leaving 13 bases between. The CDR3 spells CASSLGSASREQYF. The DNA for the CDR3 is TGCGCCAGCAGCTTGGGGTCCGCTTCACGCGAGCAGTACTTC.

The J gene is TRBJ1-2, the V gene TRBV5-6, with 10 bases fitting TRBD1. CDR3 size: 15 residues. Germline-derived CDR1 and CDR2 are SGHDT and YYEEEE. V lost 1 base and J lost 4; bases outside the gene matches: 4. The CDR3: CASSLRTGGSYGYTF. For the CDR3, the DNA is TGTGCCAGCAGCTTGAGGACAGGGGGATCCTATGGCTACACCTTC. Complete variable domain (other parts from reference TRBV5-6 and TRBJ1-2): DAGVTQSPTHLIKTRGQQVTLRCSPKSGHDTVSWYQQALGQGPQFIFQYYEEEERQRGNFPDRFSGHQFPNYSSELNVNALLLGDSALYLCASSLRTGGSYGYTFGSGTRLTVV.

The chain links TRBV11-3 to TRBJ1-6; weak D call: TRBD1 (5 bases). Trimming pared 0 bases from V and 6 bases from J, leaving 12 bases between. The CDR3 sequence is 16 residues long. Germline V gene data show CDR1 as SGHNT and CDR2 as YENEEA. CDR3 in DNA: TGTGCCAGCAGCTTAGATCGGAGGGGCGCTAATTCACCCCTCCACTTT. Protein product: CASSLDRRGANSPLHF.

This clone appeared a single time. V gene TRBV10-3 combines with J gene TRBJ2-1; perhaps TRBD2 as D (6 bases). The V end was cut by 4 bases, the J end by 8 bases, with 18 bases between. CDR3 length equals 15 residues. Germline values: CDR1 ENHRY, CDR2 SYGVKD. The CDR3 DNA is TGTGCCATCAGTGCCAGCGGGCGGCAAAACGATGAGCAGTTCTTC. Translation gives CAISASGRQNDEQFF.

The V gene is TRBV6-6, the J gene TRBJ2-2, with TRBD1 matching over 9 bases. Germline assignment: CDR1 MNHNY and CDR2 SVGAGI (reference sequence). The CDR3 totals 16 residues. V was clipped by 6 bases and J by 7 bases; unmatched bases: 12. The CDR3 sequence: CASSRGWDRAGGELFF. CDR3 DNA sequence: TGTGCCAGCAGCCGTGGATGGGACAGGGCCGGCGGGGAGCTGTTTTTT.

The rearrangement uses TRBV2 and TRBJ2-2; a weak D match, TRBD2 (6 bases). The CDR3 is 16 residues long. The V gene's germline CDR1 is SNHLY and CDR2 FYNNEI. The V and J ends lost 3 bases and 4 bases respectively, with 15 bases between them. CDR3 amino acids: CASSDSGRVSTGELFF. CDR3 coding DNA: TGTGCCAGCAGTGACTCCGGGAGAGTGAGCACCGGGGAGCTGTTTTTT. Full variable domain (remainder filled in from reference TRBV2 and TRBJ2-2): EPEVTQTPSHQVTQMGQEVILRCVPISNHLYFYWYRQILGQKVEFLVSFYNNEISEKSEIFDDQFSVERPDGSNFTLKIRSTKLEDSAMYFCASSDSGRVSTGELFFGEGSRLTVL.

The rearrangement uses TRBV5-1 and TRBJ2-7; no clear D gene. V lost 3 bases to trimming and J lost 1 base, with 11 bases between them. The germline gives CDR1 SGHRS, CDR2 YFSETQ. The CDR3 totals 14 residues. The CDR3 spells CASSSWTASYEQYF. In nucleotides, the CDR3 is TGCGCCAGCAGCTCCTGGACCGCTTCCTACGAGCAGTACTTC.

The chain joins TRBV7-2 to TRBJ1-5, with D possibly being TRBD1 (5 bases). The CDR3 runs 15 residues. V was shortened by 2 bases and J by 3 bases, with 11 bases between the two germline ends. Per germline, CDR1 SGHTA and CDR2 FQGNSA. CDR3 loop: CASSLWGPFNQPQHF. The CDR3 bases are TGTGCCAGCAGCTTATGGGGACCGTTCAATCAGCCCCAGCATTTT.

The CDR3 region has the DNA TGCGCCAGCAGCTTCCTGGGACACCCGAGCTCCTACGAGCAGTACTTC. Translating it yields CASSFLGHPSSYEQYF. This chain links TRBV5-1 with TRBJ2-7; D is possibly TRBD1 (6 bases). The length of the CDR3 is 16 residues. The germline CDR1 and CDR2 sequences are SGHRS and YFSETQ. V was shortened by 2 bases and J by 0 bases, with 15 bases between the two germline ends.

This clone was seen a handful of times. The chain carries TRBV4-1 and TRBJ1-5; D remains ambiguous. Trimming took 2 bases from V and 6 from J, leaving 8 bases between them. CDR1 and CDR2 from the germline V gene are MGHRA and YSYEKL. There are 13 residues in the CDR3. CDR3 nucleotide sequence: TGCGCCAGCAGCCAAAGGAGTGGTCAGCCCCAGCATTTT. It is translated as CASSQRSGQPQHF.

For the CDR3, the DNA is TGTGCCAGCAGCTTTGGGGGGACAGGCCACCAAGAGACCCAGTACTTC. Translated: CASSFGGTGHQETQYF. The genes are TRBV13 and TRBJ2-5; TRBD1 matches at 8 bases. The CDR3 runs to 16 residues. V shed 3 bases, J shed 0 bases, and the junction held 6 bases outside the gene matches. Germline CDR1 PRHDT, CDR2 FYEKMQ (reference sequence).

The chain employs TRBV5-1 and TRBJ1-3; no clear D. The CDR3 runs 14 residues. The V end lost 0 bases, the J end lost 8 bases, and 12 bases lay between the germline ends. CDR1 SGHRS and CDR2 YFSETQ come from the germline V gene. CDR3 coding DNA: TGCGCCAGCAGCTTGGTGTCAGGACTGGACACCATATATTTT. Residues: CASSLVSGLDTIYF.

V is TRBV27 and J is TRBJ1-2, with D perhaps matching TRBD1 (5 bases). This CDR3 region has 15 residues. Germline V lookup: CDR1 MNHEY, CDR2 SMNVEV (reference sequence). With 2 bases removed from V and 2 bases from J, the gap between germline ends came to 12 bases. CDR3 DNA: TGTGCCAGCAGTTTACGGGGGGAAGGAAACTATGGCTACACCTTC. Residues: CASSLRGEGNYGYTF.